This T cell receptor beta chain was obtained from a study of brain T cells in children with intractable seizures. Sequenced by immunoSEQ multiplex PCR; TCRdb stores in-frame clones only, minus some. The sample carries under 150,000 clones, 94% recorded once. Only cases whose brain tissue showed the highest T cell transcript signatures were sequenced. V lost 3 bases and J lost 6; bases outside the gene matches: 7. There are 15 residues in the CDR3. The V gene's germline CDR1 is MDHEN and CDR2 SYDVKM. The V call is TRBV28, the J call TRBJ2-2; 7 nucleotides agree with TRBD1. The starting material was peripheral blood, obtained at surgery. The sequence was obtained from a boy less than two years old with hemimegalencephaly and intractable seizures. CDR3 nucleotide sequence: TGTGCCAGCAGTTTCCCCGGGACAGCGTCCGGGGAGCTGTTTTTT. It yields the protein CASSFPGTASGELFF.